This passage covers 22 T cell receptor beta chains from one sample sequenced in a study of T cells in Graves' hyperthyroidism and ophthalmopathy. There were TCR beta CDR3 regions amplified from RNA transcripts. The TCR CDR3 was amplified in a first-round RT-PCR using the HTBI primer set. TCRdb reprocessed the multiplex PCR reads via MiXCR and lists one record per CDR3 protein. The sample has 500,000 to 650,000 distinct CDR3 sequences; over 15% are singletons. Sequenced: blood. The source of these receptors is a woman younger than 30 with Graves' ophthalmopathy.

This clonotype has a handful of counts. The V gene is TRBV20-1, the J gene TRBJ1-4; D is ambiguous. The CDR3 contains 14 residues. Per the germline V gene, CDR1 is DFQATT and CDR2 is SNEGSKA (reference sequence). Trimming stripped 3 bases from V and 2 bases from J, with 10 bases between. As DNA, the CDR3 is TGCAGTGCTAGGGACTTTAGCACTAATGAAAAACTGTTTTTT. Its translation is CSARDFSTNEKLFF.

This clonotype was seen repeatedly, ten times or more. The chain carries TRBV20-1 and TRBJ2-1; 8 bases align to TRBD2. Germline CDR1 reads DFQATT; CDR2 reads SNEGSKA (reference sequence). After removal of 2 bases from V and 2 bases from J, the junction contained 5 bases not matched to a gene. The CDR3 runs to 15 residues. As DNA, the CDR3 is TGCAGTGCTAGAATTGCGGGAGGTGCCTACAATGAGCAGTTCTTC. Amino acids: CSARIAGGAYNEQFF.

A few counts support this clonotype. The rearrangement joins TRBV6-2 or TRBV6-3 to TRBJ1-2; D not certain. The CDR3 sequence is 14 residues long. The germline V and J ends were trimmed by 0 bases and 3 bases, with 8 bases remaining between them. Germline CDR1 reads MNHEY; CDR2 reads SVGEGT. The DNA for the CDR3 is TGTGCCAGCAGTTACTCGCCCAGTTACTATGGCTACACCTTC. Residues: CASSYSPSYYGYTF.

This clonotype was seen many times. The chain uses TRBV15 and TRBJ1-5; 8 bases are a match to TRBD1. The CDR3 is 15 amino acids. J lost 5 bases, V lost 0 bases, and 3 bases had no gene match. Germline CDR1 reads LNHNV; CDR2 reads YYDKDF (reference sequence). Written as DNA, the CDR3 is TGTGCCACCAGCAGAGACGGACAGGGTTATCAGCCCCAGCATTTT. Its protein is CATSRDGQGYQPQHF.

This clonotype has at least ten counts. CDR3 protein: CASSDRSTNQPQHF. The CDR3 DNA sequence: TGTGCCAGCAGTGACAGATCAACCAATCAGCCCCAGCATTTT. The chain combines TRBV6-1 with TRBJ1-5, with D uncertain. CDR3 size: 14 residues. Germline V CDR1 and CDR2: MNHNS, SASEGT. V was shortened by 3 bases and J by 3 bases, with 9 bases between the two germline ends.

The genes are TRBV12-5 and TRBJ2-1, with D possibly being TRBD1 (6 bases). The length of the CDR3 is 15 residues. Per germline, CDR1 LGHNT and CDR2 FRNRAP. V dropped 1 base and J dropped 3 bases, with 10 bases sitting between them. CDR3: CASGLADRHYNEQFF. For the CDR3, the DNA is TGTGCTAGTGGTTTGGCGGACAGACACTACAATGAGCAGTTCTTC.

The CDR3 here is CASSTRQTSGNTIYF. In DNA form, the CDR3 reads TGTGCCAGCAGCACTAGACAAACCTCTGGAAACACCATATATTTT. The gene calls are TRBV7-6 and TRBJ1-3; D is undetermined. With 5 bases removed from V and 0 bases from J, the gap between germline ends came to 11 bases. CDR3 length: 15 residues. In germline, CDR1 is SGHVS, CDR2 FNYEAQ.

This clonotype has a count of ten or more. V gene TRBV27 combines with J gene TRBJ2-2; 10 nucleotides agree with TRBD2. CDR3 length: 18 amino acids. J lost 1 base, V lost 4 bases, and 9 bases had no gene match. Germline loops: CDR1 MNHEY, CDR2 SMNVEV (reference sequence). CDR3 nucleotide sequence: TGTGCCAGCAGTTCCCTAGCGGGAGTCCCCTTGAACACCGGGGAGCTGTTTTTT. Translated: CASSSLAGVPLNTGELFF.

V gene TRBV11-1 combines with J gene TRBJ1-5; TRBD1 is a possible D gene (5 bases). The V and J ends lost 5 bases and 7 bases respectively, with 18 bases between them. From germline, CDR1 is SGHAT and CDR2 FQDESV (reference sequence). CDR3 size: 15 residues. The CDR3 coding sequence is TGTGCCAGCAGCCCCTCCGGAGGGGTAGGGCAGCCCCAGCATTTT. Its protein is CASSPSGGVGQPQHF.

A remark on this clonotype: This may be a read error, as it is one base from a much larger clone. The V gene is TRBV2, the J gene TRBJ2-1; D gene unclear. The better agreement between TRBJ2-7 and the DNA end casts doubt on the J call. The germline V gene encodes CDR1 SNHLY and CDR2 FYNNEI. The CDR3 is 13 amino acids. The CDR3 sequence is CASRDGPYNEQYF. Here the CDR3 DNA reads TGTGCCAGCAGGGACGGGCCCTACAATGAGCAGTACTTC.

This clonotype was seen a handful of times. V gene TRBV9 combines with J gene TRBJ2-7; D is perhaps TRBD2 (6 bases). Germline assignment: CDR1 SGDLS and CDR2 YYNGEE. The CDR3 consists of 15 residues. Trimming took 2 bases from V and 2 from J, leaving 14 bases between them. The CDR3 spells CASSVGTGGTYEQYF. The CDR3 bases are TGTGCCAGCAGCGTCGGGACTGGGGGAACCTACGAGCAGTACTTC.

This clonotype has more than one count but fewer than ten. The chain is built from TRBV20-1 and TRBJ2-1, with 9 positions matching TRBD2. Germline V gives CDR1 DFQATT, CDR2 SNEGSKA (reference sequence). The CDR3 sequence is 15 residues long. J was trimmed by 7 bases and V by 4 bases; bases with no gene match: 11. The CDR3, as DNA: TGCAGTGCTACTTCCTTTAGCGGGAGAGAGAATGAGCAGTTCTTC. Its translation: CSATSFSGRENEQFF.

This clonotype has ten or more counts. The genes are TRBV4-1 and TRBJ1-2; 9 bases are shared with TRBD1. The V gene's germline CDR1 is MGHRA and CDR2 YSYEKL. V shed 1 base, J shed 2 bases, and the junction held 2 bases outside the gene matches. This CDR3 comprises 15 residues. The CDR3 bases are TGCGCCAGCAGCCAAGGGGACAGGGCCAACTATGGCTACACCTTC. The encoded protein is CASSQGDRANYGYTF.

This clonotype was found once. J is TRBJ1-1 and V is TRBV20-1, with D possibly matching TRBD1 (5 bases). This CDR3 spans 13 amino acids. From germline, CDR1 is DFQATT and CDR2 SNEGSKA (reference sequence). V lost 3 bases, J lost 1 base, and 9 bases lay in between. The CDR3, as DNA: TGCAGTGCTAGTGCGGGGGGGAACACTGAAGCTTTCTTT. Translating gives CSASAGGNTEAFF.

This clonotype was seen ten or more times. V gene TRBV12-3 or TRBV12-4 combines with J gene TRBJ1-2; no reliable D call. Trimming pared 4 bases from V and 4 bases from J, leaving 4 bases between. CDR3 length: 11 amino acids. CDR3 sequence reads: CASSWAYGYTF. The CDR3 DNA sequence: TGTGCCAGCAGTTGGGCCTATGGCTACACCTTC.

The table lists this clonotype with many counts. The genes are TRBV7-2 and TRBJ2-7; tentatively, D is TRBD2 (5 bases). Germline assignment: CDR1 SGHTA and CDR2 FQGNSA. The CDR3 loop spans 14 amino acids. The V end lost 5 bases, the J end lost 6 bases, and 17 bases lay between the germline ends. The CDR3 loop reads CASSHGLAGGEQYF. The CDR3 nucleotides read TGTGCCAGCAGCCACGGGCTAGCCGGCGGCGAGCAGTACTTC.

The DNA of the CDR3 is TGTGCCAGCAGCTTAGTGACGTACAGGGGTACCTACAATGAGCAGTTCTTC. It translates to CASSLVTYRGTYNEQFF. This chain uses TRBV11-2 with TRBJ2-1, with 7 bases fitting TRBD1. This CDR3 contains 17 residues. Losses at the gene ends were 1 base for V and 2 bases for J; bases not matched to a gene: 8. CDR1 and CDR2 (germline): SGHAT, FQNNGV.

The rearrangement joins TRBV7-9 to TRBJ1-6; D gene unclear. Trimming took off 5 bases at V and 9 bases at J, with 14 bases between the two ends. Germline V gene data show CDR1 as SEHNR and CDR2 as FQNEAQ (reference sequence). CDR3 length: 14 residues. CDR3 loop: CASSREGYGSPLHF. The CDR3 DNA follows: TGTGCCAGCAGCCGGGAGGGATATGGTTCACCCCTCCACTTT.

At least ten counts were recorded for this clonotype. The CDR3 here is CASSLGRGYGYTF. The CDR3 nucleotides read TGTGCCAGCAGCTTAGGACGGGGCTATGGCTACACCTTC. This chain links TRBV13 with TRBJ1-2; the D is unclear. Per the germline V gene, CDR1 is PRHDT and CDR2 is FYEKMQ (reference sequence). CDR3 length: 13 residues. Trimming took 0 bases from V and 4 from J, leaving 6 bases between them.

The chain has TRBV5-6 and TRBJ2-7; 11 nucleotides agree with TRBD2. The CDR3 consists of 13 residues. V shed 6 bases and J 6 bases; nucleotides not matched to a gene: 5. Germline V lookup: CDR1 SGHDT, CDR2 YYEEEE. The CDR3 spells CASTLAGGVEQYF. The DNA for the CDR3 is TGTGCCAGCACCCTAGCGGGAGGCGTCGAGCAGTACTTC.

This clonotype was counted between two and nine times. The chain joins TRBV12-5 to TRBJ2-3; tentatively, D is TRBD2 (7 bases). The V end lost 0 bases, the J end lost 1 base, and 17 bases lay between the germline ends. Germline V gene sequence: CDR1 LGHNT, CDR2 FRNRAP. The CDR3 has 18 amino acids. The CDR3 reads CASGLVRLRGGGTDTQYF. The DNA of the CDR3 is TGTGCTAGTGGTTTGGTAAGGTTGAGGGGGGGGGGCACAGATACGCAGTATTTT.

The rearrangement links TRBV4-1 to TRBJ1-5, with 8 bases lining up with TRBD1. Germline loops: CDR1 MGHRA, CDR2 YSYEKL. V trimming: 4 bases; J trimming: 1 base; junction bases outside the gene matches: 12. The CDR3 has 18 amino acids. The CDR3 is CASSLLRTGWESNQPQHF. The CDR3 nucleotides are TGCGCCAGCAGCCTACTGAGGACAGGGTGGGAGAGCAATCAGCCCCAGCATTTT.